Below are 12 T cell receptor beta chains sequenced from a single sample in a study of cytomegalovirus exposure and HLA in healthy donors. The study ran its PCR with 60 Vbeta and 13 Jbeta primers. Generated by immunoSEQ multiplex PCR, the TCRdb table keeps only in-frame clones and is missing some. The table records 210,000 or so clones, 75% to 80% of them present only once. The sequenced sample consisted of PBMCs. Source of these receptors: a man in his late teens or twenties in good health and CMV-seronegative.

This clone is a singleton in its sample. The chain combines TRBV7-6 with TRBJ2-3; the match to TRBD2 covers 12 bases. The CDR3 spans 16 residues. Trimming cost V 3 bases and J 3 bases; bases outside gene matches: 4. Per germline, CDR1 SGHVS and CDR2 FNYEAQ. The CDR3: CASSFLAGGLTDTQYF. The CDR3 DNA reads TGTGCCAGCAGCTTCCTAGCGGGGGGGTTGACAGATACGCAGTATTTT.

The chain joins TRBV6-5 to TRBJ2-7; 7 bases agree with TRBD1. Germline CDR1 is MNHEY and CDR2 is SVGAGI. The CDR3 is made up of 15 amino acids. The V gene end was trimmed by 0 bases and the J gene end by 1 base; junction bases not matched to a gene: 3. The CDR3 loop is CASSYSQGPSYEQYF. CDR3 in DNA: TGTGCCAGCAGTTACTCACAGGGGCCATCCTACGAGCAGTACTTC.

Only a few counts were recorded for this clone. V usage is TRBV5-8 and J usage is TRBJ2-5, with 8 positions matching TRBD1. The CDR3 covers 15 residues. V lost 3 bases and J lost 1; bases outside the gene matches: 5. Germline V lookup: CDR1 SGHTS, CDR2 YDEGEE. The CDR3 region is CASSSDRAPQETQYF. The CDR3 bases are TGTGCCAGCAGCTCGGACAGGGCTCCCCAAGAGACCCAGTACTTC.

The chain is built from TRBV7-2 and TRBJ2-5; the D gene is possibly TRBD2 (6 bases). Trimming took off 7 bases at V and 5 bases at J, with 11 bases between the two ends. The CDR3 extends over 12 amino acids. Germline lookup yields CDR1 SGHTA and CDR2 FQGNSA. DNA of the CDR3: TGTGCCAGCAAAGGAGGGTGGGAGACCCAGTACTTC. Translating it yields CASKGGWETQYF.

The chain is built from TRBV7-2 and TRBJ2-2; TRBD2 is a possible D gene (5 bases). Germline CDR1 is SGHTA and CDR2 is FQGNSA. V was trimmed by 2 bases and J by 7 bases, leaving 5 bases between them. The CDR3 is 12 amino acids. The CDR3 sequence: CASSLRGGELFF. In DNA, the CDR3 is TGTGCCAGCAGCTTACGGGGCGGGGAGCTGTTTTTT.

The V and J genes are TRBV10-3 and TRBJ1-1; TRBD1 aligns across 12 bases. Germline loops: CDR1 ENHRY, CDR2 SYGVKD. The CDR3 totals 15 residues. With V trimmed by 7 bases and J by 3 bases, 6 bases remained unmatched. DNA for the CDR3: TGTGCCATCACCGGGACAGGGGGCGCGGACACTGAAGCTTTCTTT. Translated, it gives CAITGTGGADTEAFF.

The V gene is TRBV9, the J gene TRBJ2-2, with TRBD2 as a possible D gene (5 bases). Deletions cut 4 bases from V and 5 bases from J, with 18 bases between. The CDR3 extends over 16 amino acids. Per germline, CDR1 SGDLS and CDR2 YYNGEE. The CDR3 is CASSPPDGMGTGELFF. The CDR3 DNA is TGTGCCAGCAGCCCCCCAGACGGGATGGGTACCGGGGAGCTGTTTTTT. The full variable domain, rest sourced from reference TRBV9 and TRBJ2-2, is DSGVTQTPKHLITATGQRVTLRCSPRSGDLSVYWYQQSLDQGLQFLIQYYNGEERAKGNILERFSAQQFPDLHSELNLSSLELGDSALYFCASSPPDGMGTGELFFGEGSRLTVL.

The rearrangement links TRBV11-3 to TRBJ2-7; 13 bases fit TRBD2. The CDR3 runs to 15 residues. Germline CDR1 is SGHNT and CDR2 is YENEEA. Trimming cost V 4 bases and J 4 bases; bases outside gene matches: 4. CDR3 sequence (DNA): TGTGCCAGCAGCTCCAGGACTAGCGGGAGTTACGAGCAGTACTTC. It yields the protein CASSSRTSGSYEQYF.

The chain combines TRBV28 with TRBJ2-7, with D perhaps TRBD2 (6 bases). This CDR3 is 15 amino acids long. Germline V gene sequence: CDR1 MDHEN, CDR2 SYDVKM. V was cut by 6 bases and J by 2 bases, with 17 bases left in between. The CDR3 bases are TGTGCCAGCAGCCTCGTTGGAGGGCCACCCTACGAGCAGTACTTC. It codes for CASSLVGGPPYEQYF.

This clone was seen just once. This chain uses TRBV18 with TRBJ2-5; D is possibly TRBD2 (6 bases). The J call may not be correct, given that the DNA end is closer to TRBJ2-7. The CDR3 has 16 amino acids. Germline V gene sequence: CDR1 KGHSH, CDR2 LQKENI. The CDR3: CASSPLSGSSSYEQYF. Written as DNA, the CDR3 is TGTGCCAGCTCACCACTCTCCGGGAGTAGCTCCTACGAGCAGTACTTC.

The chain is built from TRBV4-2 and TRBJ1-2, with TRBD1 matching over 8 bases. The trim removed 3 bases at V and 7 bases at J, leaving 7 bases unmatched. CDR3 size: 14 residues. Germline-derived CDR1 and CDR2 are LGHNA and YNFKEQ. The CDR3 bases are TGTGCCAGCAGCCATAAAGACAGGGGCGGTGGCTACACCTTC. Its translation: CASSHKDRGGGYTF.

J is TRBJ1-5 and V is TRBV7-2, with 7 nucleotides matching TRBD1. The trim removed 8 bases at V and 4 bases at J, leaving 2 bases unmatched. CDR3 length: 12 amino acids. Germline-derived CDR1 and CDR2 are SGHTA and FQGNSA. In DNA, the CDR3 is TGTGCCAGCCGGACAGGAAATCAGCCCCAGCATTTT. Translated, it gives CASRTGNQPQHF.